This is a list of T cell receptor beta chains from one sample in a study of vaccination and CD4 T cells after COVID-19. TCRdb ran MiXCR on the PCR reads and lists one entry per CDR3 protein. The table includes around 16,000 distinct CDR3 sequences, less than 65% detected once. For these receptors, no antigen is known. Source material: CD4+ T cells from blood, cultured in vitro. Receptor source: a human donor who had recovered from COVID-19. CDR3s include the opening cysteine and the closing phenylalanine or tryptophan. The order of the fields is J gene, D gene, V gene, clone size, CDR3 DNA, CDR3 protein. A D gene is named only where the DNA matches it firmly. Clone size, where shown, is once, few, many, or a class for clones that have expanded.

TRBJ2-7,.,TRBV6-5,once,TGTGCCAGCAGTTTGCCAGGGGGGAGCTCCTACGAGCAGTACTTC,CASSLPGGSSYEQYF
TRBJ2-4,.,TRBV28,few,TGTGCCAGCACCGGCGGGAGAGGGGGGTACAAAAACATTCAGTACTTC,CASTGGRGGYKNIQYF
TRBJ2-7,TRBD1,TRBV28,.,TGTGCCAGCAGTTCCCCCTCCCGACAGGGGGAGTCCTACGAGCAGTACTTC,CASSSPSRQGESYEQYF
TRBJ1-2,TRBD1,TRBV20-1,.,TGCAGTGCTATAAAGACAGGGGGCTACTATGGCTACACCTTC,CSAIKTGGYYGYTF
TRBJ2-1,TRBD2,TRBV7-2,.,TGTGCCAGCAGCTTAACTAGCGGCATGGGTCTCTCTAATGAGCAGTTCTTC,CASSLTSGMGLSNEQFF
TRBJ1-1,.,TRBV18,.,TGTGCCAGCTCACCCCGACGGGGCCTGAACACTGAAGCTTTCTTT,CASSPRRGLNTEAFF
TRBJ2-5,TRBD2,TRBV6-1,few,TGTGCCAGCAGTGGCGGGGGGCCTAGGGAGACCCAGTACTTC,CASSGGGPRETQYF
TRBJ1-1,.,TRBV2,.,TGTGCCAGGATAACAGGTTTCCCCACTGAAGCTTTCTTT,CARITGFPTEAFF
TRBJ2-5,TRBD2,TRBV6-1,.,TGTGCCAGCAGTAGCGGGACTAGCGGGAGAGAGACCCAGTACTTC,CASSSGTSGRETQYF
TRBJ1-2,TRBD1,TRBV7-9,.,TGTGCCAGCAGAGACTCTGGGGGGACAGGACTCAACTATGGCTACACCTTC,CASRDSGGTGLNYGYTF
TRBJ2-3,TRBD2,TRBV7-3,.,TGTGCCAGCAGCTTAGACGGGGGGAGCACAGATACGCAGTATTTT,CASSLDGGSTDTQYF
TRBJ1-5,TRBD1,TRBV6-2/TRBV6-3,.,TGTGCCAGCAAAACGGGACAGGGGACCTATAGCAATCAGCCCCAGCATTTT,CASKTGQGTYSNQPQHF
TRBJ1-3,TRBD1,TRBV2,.,TGTGCCAGCAGGGACAGGGGGCCTGGAAACACCATATATTTT,CASRDRGPGNTIYF
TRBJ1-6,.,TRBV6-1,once,TGTGCCAGCACCTCAGGGGATTCACCCCTCCACTTT,CASTSGDSPLHF
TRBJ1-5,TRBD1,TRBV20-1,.,TGCAGTGCTAGTGTGGCAGGGGGCGCCTGGCTTCAGCCCCAGCATTTT,CSASVAGGAWLQPQHF
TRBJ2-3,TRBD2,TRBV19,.,TGTGCCACGAAAACTAGCGACCCAGATACGCAGTATTTT,CATKTSDPDTQYF
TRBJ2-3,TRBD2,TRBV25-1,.,TGTGCCAGCAGTCGTTGGCGGGGGGACACAGATACGCAGTATTTT,CASSRWRGDTDTQYF
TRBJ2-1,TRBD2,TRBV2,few,TGTGCCAGCAGTGTACTAGCGAATGAGCAGTTCTTC,CASSVLANEQFF
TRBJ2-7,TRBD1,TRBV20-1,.,TGCAGTGCTAGAGTTCCTGGGACAGGGGGCAACGAGCAGTACTTC,CSARVPGTGGNEQYF
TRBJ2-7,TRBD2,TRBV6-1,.,TGTGCCAGCAGTACGATAGCGGGGGGTGCCTACGAGCAGTACTTC,CASSTIAGGAYEQYF
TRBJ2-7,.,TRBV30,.,TGTGCCAGGAGGTTGAACCCCGGACGCCCTATTCGCTTC,CARRLNPGRPIRF
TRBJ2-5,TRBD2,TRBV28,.,TGTGCCAGCAGTTTGATGGCGGGGGGTGAGACCCAGTACTTC,CASSLMAGGETQYF
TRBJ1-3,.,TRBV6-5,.,TGTGCCAGCAGTTACTCGAAGGGGGTTGTGCACACCATATATTTT,CASSYSKGVVHTIYF
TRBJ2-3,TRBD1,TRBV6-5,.,TGTGCCAGCAGTTCTCGGACAGGGATAGATACGCAGTATTTT,CASSSRTGIDTQYF
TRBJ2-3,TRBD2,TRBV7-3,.,TGTGCCAGCAGCCGCGGAGCGGGGGGAATCTTCACAGATACGCAGTATTTT,CASSRGAGGIFTDTQYF
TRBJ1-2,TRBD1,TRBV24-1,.,TGTGCCACCAGTGACCATGGACAGGGAGGGGGCTTTGGCTACACCTTC,CATSDHGQGGGFGYTF
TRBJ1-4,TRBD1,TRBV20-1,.,TGCAGTGTCCCACAGGGGGCGGGTGAAAAACTGTTTTTT,CSVPQGAGEKLFF
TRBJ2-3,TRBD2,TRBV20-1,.,TGCAGTGCTAGGACTAGCGGGAGTTTCGCAGATACGCAGTATTTT,CSARTSGSFADTQYF
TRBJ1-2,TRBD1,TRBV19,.,TGTGCCAGTAGCTACCCGGGACAGGGGGCAGGTGGCTACACCTTC,CASSYPGQGAGGYTF
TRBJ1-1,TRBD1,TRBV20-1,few,TGCAGTGCTAGCCGACAGGGGCTTAACACTGAAGCTTTCTTT,CSASRQGLNTEAFF
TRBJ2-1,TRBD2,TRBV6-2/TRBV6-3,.,TGTGCCAGCAGTCGCCTCCCTAGGACTAGCGGGACGAATGAGCAGTTCTTC,CASSRLPRTSGTNEQFF
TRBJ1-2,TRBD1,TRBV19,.,TGTGCCAGTAGGGCGACCGGGACAGCGGGCTATGGCTACACCTTC,CASRATGTAGYGYTF
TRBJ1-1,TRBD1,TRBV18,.,TGTGCCAGCTCATCGGACAGGGGGCGGACTGAAGCTTTCTTT,CASSSDRGRTEAFF
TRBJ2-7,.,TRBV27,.,TGTGCCAGCAGTTCATACCGTCTGGACGAGCAGTACTTC,CASSSYRLDEQYF
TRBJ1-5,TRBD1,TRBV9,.,TGTGCCAGCAGCGTAGGCCCGGGACAGGGGAGCAATCAGCCCCAGCATTTT,CASSVGPGQGSNQPQHF
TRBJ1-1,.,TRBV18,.,TGTGCCAGCTCACCACTGGGGGGCACTGAAGCTTTCTTT,CASSPLGGTEAFF
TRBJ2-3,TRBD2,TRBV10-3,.,TGTGCCATCAGCCCTAGCGGGGGGAACACAGATACGCAGTATTTT,CAISPSGGNTDTQYF
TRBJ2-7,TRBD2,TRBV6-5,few,TGTGCCAGCAGTTATGGGACTAGCGGAACCTACGAGCAGTACTTC,CASSYGTSGTYEQYF
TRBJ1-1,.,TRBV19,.,TGTGCCAGTAGCAATAGCCCCATGAACACTGAAGCTTTCTTT,CASSNSPMNTEAFF
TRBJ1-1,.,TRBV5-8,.,TGTGCCAGCAGCTTAAGAGGGCTGAGAACTGAAGCTTTCTTT,CASSLRGLRTEAFF
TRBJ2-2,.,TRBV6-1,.,TGTGCCAGCACTTTACGAGGAGCTAGGAACACCGGGGAGCTGTTTTTT,CASTLRGARNTGELFF
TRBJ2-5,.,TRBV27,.,TGTGCCAGCAGTGAATACCAAGAGACCCAGTACTTC,CASSEYQETQYF
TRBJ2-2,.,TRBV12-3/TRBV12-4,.,TGTGCCAATGGGCGCCAGCTCACCGGGGAGCTGTTTTTT,CANGRQLTGELFF
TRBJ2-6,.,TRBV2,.,TGTGCCAGCACCTCCGGCAGGGCTGGGGCCAACGTCCTGACTTTC,CASTSGRAGANVLTF
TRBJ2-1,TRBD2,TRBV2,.,TGTGCCAGCCAAGCGGGAGGCCACCTTTACAATGAGCAGTTCTTC,CASQAGGHLYNEQFF
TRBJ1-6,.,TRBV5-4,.,TGTGCCAGCAGCTTGTATGACTCACCCCTCCACTTT,CASSLYDSPLHF
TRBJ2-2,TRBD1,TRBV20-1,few,TGCAGTGCTAGAGGGACAGGGGTGACCGGGGAGCTGTTTTTT,CSARGTGVTGELFF
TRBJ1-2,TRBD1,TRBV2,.,TGTGCCAGCAGCAATCGACAGGGCTATGGCTACACCTTC,CASSNRQGYGYTF
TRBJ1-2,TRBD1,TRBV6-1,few,TGTGCCAGCAGAGGGGACAGCAACTATGGCTACACCTTC,CASRGDSNYGYTF
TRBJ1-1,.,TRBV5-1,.,TGCGCCAGCAGCTTGCAATTGGACACTGAAGCTTTCTTT,CASSLQLDTEAFF
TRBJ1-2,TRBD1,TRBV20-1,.,TGCAGTGCTAGACTCATGGAGGCGAGACAGGGGGCGCCGGCCTATGGCTACACCTTC,CSARLMEARQGAPAYGYTF
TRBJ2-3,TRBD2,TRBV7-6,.,TGTGCCAGCAGCTTAGGGGAACGGGAGGGCCCCGATACGCAGTATTTT,CASSLGEREGPDTQYF
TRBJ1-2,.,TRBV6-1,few,TGTGCCAGCAGCTCTTCGGGGGGAGTCATTTATGGCTACACCTTC,CASSSSGGVIYGYTF
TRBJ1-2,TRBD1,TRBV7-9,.,TGTGCCAGCAGCGAAGGGACAGGGTACTATGGCTACACCTTC,CASSEGTGYYGYTF
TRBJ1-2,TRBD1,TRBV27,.,TGTGCCAGCAGTTTTGGCAGGGGGGTGAGTGGCTACACCTTC,CASSFGRGVSGYTF
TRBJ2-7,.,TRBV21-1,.,TGTGCCAGCAGCAAACAACAGGGGCTCTACGAGCAGTACTTC,CASSKQQGLYEQYF